These T cell receptor beta chains were read from a single sample in a study of cytomegalovirus exposure and HLA in healthy donors. Only in-frame clones appear in the TCRdb table, and some are missing; sequencing was by immunoSEQ multiplex PCR. The listing contains some 42,000 clones. Sequenced: PBMCs. Every receptor here comes from a man between 25 and 39 years old in good health and CMV-seronegative. Each CDR3 is given with its conserved first and last residue. The order of the fields is V gene, D gene, J gene, CDR3 DNA, CDR3 protein. The D gene is left open where the match is weak.

v_call: TRBV6-5
d_call: -
j_call: TRBJ2-2
cdr3_nt: TGTGCCACCGGGATTTTCACCGGGGAGCTGTTTTTT
cdr3_aa: CATGIFTGELFF

v_call: TRBV5-1
d_call: -
j_call: TRBJ1-2
cdr3_nt: TGCGCCAGCAGCTTGGAGCCAGGCTATGGCTACACCTTC
cdr3_aa: CASSLEPGYGYTF

v_call: TRBV4-3
d_call: -
j_call: TRBJ2-7
cdr3_nt: TGCGCCAGCAGCCAAGACCTAACGGCGGAATACGAGCAGTACTTC
cdr3_aa: CASSQDLTAEYEQYF

v_call: TRBV4-1
d_call: TRBD1
j_call: TRBJ2-1
cdr3_nt: TGCGCCAGCAGCCAAGATCCGGGGACAGGGGAGATCTTC
cdr3_aa: CASSQDPGTGEIF

v_call: TRBV7-9
d_call: TRBD1
j_call: TRBJ1-6
cdr3_nt: TGTGCCAGCAGCCCACCCCCTCGGACAGGGCTGCTCCTCCACTTT
cdr3_aa: CASSPPPRTGLLLHF

v_call: TRBV6-5
d_call: -
j_call: TRBJ1-3
cdr3_nt: TGTGCCAGCAGTTTATTCTCTGGAAACACCATATATTTT
cdr3_aa: CASSLFSGNTIYF

v_call: TRBV18
d_call: TRBD2
j_call: TRBJ2-1
cdr3_nt: TGTGCCAGCTCTCGAGCGGGAGTGGACAATGAGCAGTTCTTC
cdr3_aa: CASSRAGVDNEQFF

v_call: TRBV5-5
d_call: -
j_call: TRBJ2-7
cdr3_nt: TGTGCCAGCAGTGCAGGGGTCGTGGACTACGAGCAGTACTTC
cdr3_aa: CASSAGVVDYEQYF

v_call: TRBV18
d_call: TRBD2
j_call: TRBJ2-1
cdr3_nt: TGTGCCAGCTCACCAAGGGGCGGGAGCAACTACAATGAGCAGTTCTTC
cdr3_aa: CASSPRGGSNYNEQFF

v_call: TRBV6-5
d_call: TRBD1
j_call: TRBJ1-1
cdr3_nt: TGTGCCAGCAGTTACTCGGAGCCAGGGGGCGGCACTGAAGCTTTCTTT
cdr3_aa: CASSYSEPGGGTEAFF

v_call: TRBV6-5
d_call: TRBD2
j_call: TRBJ2-7
cdr3_nt: TGTGCCAGCAGACGTACTAGCGGGAGGGTTCTGGAGCAGTACTTC
cdr3_aa: CASRRTSGRVLEQYF

v_call: TRBV19
d_call: TRBD2
j_call: TRBJ2-2
cdr3_nt: TGTGCCAGTAGGAGGGGGACTAGCGGGAGGAGCACCGGGGAGCTGTTTTTT
cdr3_aa: CASRRGTSGRSTGELFF

v_call: TRBV11-2
d_call: TRBD2
j_call: TRBJ2-1
cdr3_nt: TGTGCCAGCAGCTTAGTTAGCGGGAGGGAGAATTTCTACTTCAATGAGCAGTTCTTC
cdr3_aa: CASSLVSGRENFYFNEQFF

v_call: TRBV5-5
d_call: -
j_call: TRBJ2-7
cdr3_nt: TGTGCCAGCAGCCCCAGGGGCGCCTACGAGCAGTACTTC
cdr3_aa: CASSPRGAYEQYF

v_call: TRBV7-6
d_call: TRBD1
j_call: TRBJ2-7
cdr3_nt: TGTGCCAGCAGCCCAGAATATGGACAGGGGGTCAACGAGCAGTACTTC
cdr3_aa: CASSPEYGQGVNEQYF

v_call: TRBV5-5
d_call: -
j_call: TRBJ1-2
cdr3_nt: TGTGCCAGCAGCCCGGCGGTCGGCTACTATGGCTACACCTTC
cdr3_aa: CASSPAVGYYGYTF

v_call: TRBV11-2
d_call: TRBD2
j_call: TRBJ2-2
cdr3_nt: TGTGCCAGCAGCTTGGGACTAGCGGGAAACACCGGGGAGCTGTTTTTT
cdr3_aa: CASSLGLAGNTGELFF

v_call: TRBV7-9
d_call: -
j_call: TRBJ2-2
cdr3_nt: TGTGCCAGCAGCTTGAGGGCCGGGGAGCTGTTTTTT
cdr3_aa: CASSLRAGELFF

v_call: TRBV30
d_call: -
j_call: TRBJ1-1
cdr3_nt: TGTGCCTGGAATCCCAGCGGGAACACTGAAGCTTTCTTT
cdr3_aa: CAWNPSGNTEAFF

v_call: TRBV4-2
d_call: TRBD1
j_call: TRBJ1-4
cdr3_nt: TGTGCCAGCAGCCCTCGCCTCCTGGACAGGGCGGTAAAGACTGAAAAACTGTTTTTT
cdr3_aa: CASSPRLLDRAVKTEKLFF

v_call: TRBV6-5
d_call: TRBD1
j_call: TRBJ2-5
cdr3_nt: TGTGCCAGCAGTCAAAACAGGGGGCGGAGGGAGACCCAGTACTTC
cdr3_aa: CASSQNRGRRETQYF

v_call: TRBV5-6
d_call: -
j_call: TRBJ2-4
cdr3_nt: TGTGCCAGCAACACCCAGGGGGGAGACATTCAGTACTTC
cdr3_aa: CASNTQGGDIQYF

v_call: TRBV18
d_call: TRBD2
j_call: TRBJ2-7
cdr3_nt: TGTGCCAGCTCACCAGACGGGGAGGGCTCCGAGCAGTACTTC
cdr3_aa: CASSPDGEGSEQYF

v_call: TRBV15
d_call: TRBD1
j_call: TRBJ2-2
cdr3_nt: TGTGCCACCAGCAGAGTTCCCCAGGGGGCGCCGAACACCGGGGAGCTGTTTTTT
cdr3_aa: CATSRVPQGAPNTGELFF

v_call: TRBV6-5
d_call: -
j_call: TRBJ2-7
cdr3_nt: TGTGCCAGCAGTTACTCTAGGGGGGGCTCCTACGAGCAGTACTTC
cdr3_aa: CASSYSRGGSYEQYF

v_call: TRBV15
d_call: -
j_call: TRBJ2-7
cdr3_nt: TGTGCCACCAGCAGAGATTTACAGGGATACGAGCAGTACTTC
cdr3_aa: CATSRDLQGYEQYF

v_call: TRBV4-3
d_call: TRBD2
j_call: TRBJ2-5
cdr3_nt: TGCGCCAGCAGCCAGACTAGCGGGAGGGGAGAGACCCAGTACTTC
cdr3_aa: CASSQTSGRGETQYF

v_call: TRBV29-1
d_call: -
j_call: TRBJ1-1
cdr3_nt: TGCAGCGTTTACATTGTGAACACTGAAGCTTTCTTT
cdr3_aa: CSVYIVNTEAFF

v_call: TRBV30
d_call: -
j_call: TRBJ2-7
cdr3_nt: TGTGCCTGCCCCTCGGGTCTGGCGGGTGCCTACGAGCAGTACTTC
cdr3_aa: CACPSGLAGAYEQYF

v_call: TRBV9
d_call: TRBD1
j_call: TRBJ1-1
cdr3_nt: TGTGCCAGCAGCGCGGACAGGGAAGGAACTGAAGCTTTCTTT
cdr3_aa: CASSADREGTEAFF

v_call: TRBV29-1
d_call: TRBD1
j_call: TRBJ2-7
cdr3_nt: TGCAGCGCCTGGGGCGGGACAGGGCAGGGGGAGCAGTACTTC
cdr3_aa: CSAWGGTGQGEQYF

v_call: TRBV18
d_call: -
j_call: TRBJ1-1
cdr3_nt: TGTGCCAGCTCACCACCATCCAGGATGGGCACTGAAGCTTTCTTT
cdr3_aa: CASSPPSRMGTEAFF

v_call: TRBV19
d_call: TRBD1
j_call: TRBJ1-5
cdr3_nt: TGTGCCAGTAAACAGGGGGATCAGCCCCAGCATTTT
cdr3_aa: CASKQGDQPQHF

v_call: TRBV9
d_call: -
j_call: TRBJ1-1
cdr3_nt: TGTGCCAGCAGCGGAACGACAGAAGTTGAAGCTTTCTTT
cdr3_aa: CASSGTTEVEAFF

v_call: TRBV4-3
d_call: -
j_call: TRBJ1-1
cdr3_nt: TGCGCCAGCAGCCAAGCACAATCGGGAAACACTGAAGCTTTCTTT
cdr3_aa: CASSQAQSGNTEAFF

v_call: TRBV7-6
d_call: TRBD1
j_call: TRBJ2-7
cdr3_nt: TGTGCCAGCAGCCCCCCACCCCGGGACAGGGAGTACGAGCAGTACTTC
cdr3_aa: CASSPPPRDREYEQYF

v_call: TRBV15
d_call: -
j_call: TRBJ1-5
cdr3_nt: TGTGCCACCAGCGCCTTTAGCAGTGATAGCAATCAGCCCCAGCATTTT
cdr3_aa: CATSAFSSDSNQPQHF